This entry lists 2 T cell receptor beta chains sequenced from one sample in a study of CD4 T cells in relation to SARS-CoV-2 and coronaviruses. For these TCRs, the target antigens are not known. Sequencing used immunoSEQ multiplex PCR; TCRdb keeps in-frame clones, though not all of them. The data show 43,000 or so clones, over 70% seen once. The specimen was naive CD4+ T cells from PBMCs, cultured in vitro. This sample's subset: naive CD4+ T cells isolated by negative enrichment. Receptor source: an adult with COVID-19.

This chain joins TRBV3-1 (or the pseudogene TRBV3-2) and TRBJ2-7, with no clear D. Per the germline V gene, CDR1 is LGHDT and CDR2 is YNNKEL (reference sequence). CDR3 length: 13 residues. V gave up 2 bases and J gave up 4 bases, with 9 bases separating them. CDR3 DNA: TGTGCCAGCAGCCAATTCACGGATTACGAGCAGTACTTC. Its translation is CASSQFTDYEQYF.

This chain's CDR3 is CATSELDRRGTQYF. The CDR3 coding sequence is TGTGCCACCAGTGAACTTGACAGGAGGGGGACCCAGTACTTC. This chain uses TRBV24-1 with TRBJ2-5; D is perhaps TRBD1 or TRBD2 (6 bases each). Germline lookup yields CDR1 KGHDR and CDR2 SFDVKD. The ends were cut back, 4 bases at V and 7 bases at J, with 15 bases in the middle. The CDR3 contains 14 residues.